Each of the 5 T cell receptor beta chains below was sequenced from the same sample in a study of cytomegalovirus exposure and HLA in healthy donors. 13 Jbeta primers and 60 Vbeta primers were used for the PCR. TCRdb's copy holds only in-frame clones and misses some; the assay was immunoSEQ multiplex PCR. The sample consists of roughly 55,000 clones, 65% to 80% of them appearing once. Sequenced sample: PBMCs. The receptors here all came from a man between 35 and 55 years old in good health and CMV-seropositive.

The chain is built from TRBV6-1 and TRBJ1-5; the D is unclear. CDR1 and CDR2 from the germline V gene are MNHNS and SASEGT. This CDR3 is 13 amino acids long. The ends were cut back, 0 bases at V and 4 bases at J, with 4 bases in the middle. The CDR3 coding sequence is TGTGCCAGCAGTGAAGCCGGGAATCAGCCCCAGCATTTT. Protein product: CASSEAGNQPQHF.

V is TRBV11-2 and J is TRBJ1-4, with D perhaps TRBD1 (5 bases). Germline V gene lookup returns CDR1 SGHAT and CDR2 FQNNGV. The CDR3 has 16 amino acids. V lost 0 bases to trimming and J lost 2 bases, with 10 bases between them. The CDR3 region is CASSLDGRGTNEKLFF. As DNA, the CDR3 is TGTGCCAGCAGCTTAGATGGGCGGGGGACTAATGAAAAACTGTTTTTT.

The chain uses TRBV19 and TRBJ2-7; 7 positions agree with TRBD2. Unmatched junction bases numbered 8, after V lost 8 bases and J lost 1 base. This CDR3 is built from 14 residues. Germline values: CDR1 LNHDA, CDR2 SQIVND (reference sequence). The CDR3 here is CASAAGAPSYEQYF. In DNA form, the CDR3 reads TGTGCCAGTGCCGCGGGAGCACCTTCCTACGAGCAGTACTTC.

This clone was recorded once. V and J are TRBV5-4 and TRBJ1-4; TRBD1 agrees at 8 bases. The trim removed 4 bases at V and 2 bases at J, leaving 7 bases unmatched. From germline, CDR1 is SGHNT and CDR2 YYREEE (reference sequence). The CDR3 extends over 16 amino acids. The CDR3 here is CASSRTGGRTNEKLFF. CDR3 DNA: TGTGCCAGCAGCCGAACAGGGGGTCGGACTAATGAAAAACTGTTTTTT.

V and J are TRBV4-1 and TRBJ2-2; weak D call: TRBD1 (5 bases). From germline, CDR1 is MGHRA and CDR2 YSYEKL. V was shortened by 6 bases and J by 5 bases, with 16 bases between the two germline ends. The CDR3 is 15 residues long. CDR3 loop: CASRTGAPWTGELFF. The CDR3 DNA reads TGCGCCAGCAGAACAGGCGCCCCTTGGACCGGGGAGCTGTTTTTT.